This TCR beta chain stems from a study of shared clonotypes between healthy human individuals. Whole-study findings and limits: The naive CD4 repertoires of a handful of donors were compared, and around 5.1% of clonotypes were shared.

In regard to this clone: The antigen remains unidentified.

The protocol was immunoSEQ multiplex PCR, while the TCRdb copy is restricted to in-frame clones and leaves out a portion. The sample consists of about a million clones, approximately 75% of them appearing once. Nashville, Tennessee was home to all donors, each a Caucasian adult. This TCR was sampled from a young man in good health. Some clones in this sample may be carry-over from other donors' samples. The sample was memory CD4+ T cells from PBMCs. Subset specified: CD45RA-negative fraction.

The CDR3: CAWSVPSRGYTF. DNA of the CDR3: TGTGCCTGGAGTGTACCCTCTCGGGGCTACACCTTC. The chain uses TRBV30 and TRBJ1-2; D is uncertain. The CDR3 totals 12 residues. The V gene's germline CDR1 is GTSNPN and CDR2 SVGIG (reference sequence). V was pared by 0 bases and J by 8 bases, with 10 bases between.